This TCR beta chain was observed in a study of OX40 agonist ivuxolimab in advanced cancers. Turning to the study itself: Dose-escalation patients had hepatocellular carcinoma, melanoma, renal cell or head and neck cancer. Study-level results: CD8+ T cells showed, on average, more clonal expansion than CD4+ cells. Those patients achieving a partial response at 0.1-3.0 mg/kg showed among the lowest clonal expansion.

Germline V lookup: CDR1 LNHDA, CDR2 SQIVND (reference sequence). The CDR3 has 16 amino acids. V shed 2 bases and J 3 bases; nucleotides not matched to a gene: 9. This clone was detected only once. What it binds is not known. Assay used: immunoSEQ multiplex PCR; TCRdb lists only in-frame clones, some missing. This sample yields tens of thousands of clones, of which roughly 86% are seen a single time; 28% belongs to the top ten. The chain carries TRBV19 and TRBJ2-7; 8 bases line up with TRBD1. This TCR derives from an adult with an advanced solid tumor such as melanoma, head and neck, liver or kidney cancer. Sample: CD4+ or CD8+ T cells sorted from blood, taken in a trial of the OX40 agonist ivuxolimab. The CDR3 protein is CASSITGQGARYEQYF. The CDR3 coding sequence is TGTGCCAGTAGTATAACCGGGCAGGGGGCACGCTACGAGCAGTACTTC.